The present TCR beta chain was sequenced within a study of regulatory T cells in long-lasting Graves disease. The CDR3 has 14 residues. Per germline, CDR1 SQVTM and CDR2 ANQGSEA. V gave up 8 bases and J gave up 1 base, with 14 bases separating them. Time point described: persistent/refractory GD, antithyroid drugs over 5 years with positive TRAb. The TCR library was made from RNA extracted from PBMCs. Assembly of TCR beta libraries relied on iRepertoire HTBI primers together with Arm-PCR of CDR3 regions. TCRdb passed the multiplex PCR reads through MiXCR, listing each CDR3 protein once. Among some 450,000 distinct CDR3 sequences listed, around 22% were seen once. There are many counts of this clonotype.

This specimen was peripheral blood mononuclear cells (PBMCs), taken when the disease was refractory, from a patient treated with antithyroid drugs. This chain uses TRBV29-1 with TRBJ2-2, with D hard to call. This TCR derives from a female donor with Graves disease. The DNA for the CDR3 is TGCAGCCCCTCCTCGATACAGAACACCGGGGAGCTGTTTTTT. Its protein product is CSPSSIQNTGELFF.